This T cell receptor (beta chain) was sequenced in a study of blood T cell repertoires in COVID-19. The overall study: Spain, Italy and the United States supplied samples that represented acute and convalescent COVID-19. PBMCs, B-cell-depleted T cells, or T cells were the source of the cDNA or gDNA that made up the material.

The authors' processing: Quantification of nucleated cells was approximated via reference gene primer amplification. Clones were read by immunoSEQ multiplex PCR, and TCRdb kept only the in-frame ones, dropping some. The DNA gave D and trimming, while V, J and clone size come from that table. The data hold approximately 240,000 clones, with 75% to 85% observed a single time. Patients at the Seattle site were enrolled during active infection and followed longitudinally. The CDR3 loop spans 14 amino acids. V was shortened by 1 base and J by 5 bases, with 8 bases between the two germline ends. Germline-derived CDR1 and CDR2 are SGHNT and YENEEA.

The rearrangement joins TRBV11-3 to TRBJ2-2; D remains ambiguous. The specimen was peripheral blood. The TCR comes from a woman aged 25-40 years with COVID-19, enrolled during active disease. The CDR3 protein is CASSLVPGTGELFF. CDR3 nucleotide sequence: TGTGCCAGCAGCTTAGTCCCCGGGACCGGGGAGCTGTTTTTT.